This T cell receptor beta chain came from a study of cytomegalovirus exposure and HLA in healthy donors. Primers: 60 Vbeta forward and 13 Jbeta reverse. Sequencing used immunoSEQ multiplex PCR; TCRdb keeps in-frame clones, though not all of them. The sample holds about 190,000 clones, under 85% seen once. The CDR3 is 14 amino acids. With 7 bases removed from V and 5 bases from J, the gap between germline ends came to 17 bases. Looked up from germline, CDR1 is ENHRY and CDR2 is SYGVKD. V is TRBV10-3 and J is TRBJ1-1; no firm D call. Sequenced input: PBMCs. The source is a woman between 18 and 29 years old in good health and CMV-seronegative. The CDR3 is CAITPVLAGTEAFF. The CDR3, as DNA: TGTGCCATCACCCCGGTCCTGGCCGGGACTGAAGCTTTCTTT.